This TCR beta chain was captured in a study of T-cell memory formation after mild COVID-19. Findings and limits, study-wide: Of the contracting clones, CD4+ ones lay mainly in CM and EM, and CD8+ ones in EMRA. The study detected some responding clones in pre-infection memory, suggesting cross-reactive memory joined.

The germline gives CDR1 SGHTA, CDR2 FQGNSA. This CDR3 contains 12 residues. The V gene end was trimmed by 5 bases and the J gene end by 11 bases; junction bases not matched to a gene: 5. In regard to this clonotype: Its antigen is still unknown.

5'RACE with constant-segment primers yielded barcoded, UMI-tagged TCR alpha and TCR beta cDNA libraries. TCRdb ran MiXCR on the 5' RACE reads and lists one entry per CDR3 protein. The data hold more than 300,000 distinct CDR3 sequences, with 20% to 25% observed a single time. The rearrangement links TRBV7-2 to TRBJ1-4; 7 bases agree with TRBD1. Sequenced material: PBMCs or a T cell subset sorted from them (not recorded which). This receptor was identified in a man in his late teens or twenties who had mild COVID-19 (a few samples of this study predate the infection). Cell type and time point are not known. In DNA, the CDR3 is TGTGCCAGCAGCCTTACAGGGGCCAAACTGTTTTTT. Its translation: CASSLTGAKLFF.